The 27 T cell receptor beta chains reported below all come from one sample, sequenced in a study of cytomegalovirus exposure and HLA in healthy donors. 60 Vbeta and 13 Jbeta primers were used in PCR. Some clones are missing from TCRdb's copy, which holds only in-frame ones; the method was immunoSEQ multiplex PCR. The sample consists of about 82,000 clones, about 78% of them appearing once. Specimen: PBMCs. Every receptor here comes from a man over 45 in good health and CMV-seronegative.

V usage is TRBV5-1 and J usage is TRBJ2-7; TRBD2 matches 9 bases. The ends lost 4 bases at V and 5 bases at J; junction bases unmatched: 10. Germline values: CDR1 SGHRS, CDR2 YFSETQ. CDR3 size: 15 residues. The CDR3 region is CASSRSERGVNEQYF. CDR3 DNA sequence: TGCGCCAGCAGCAGGAGCGAGCGGGGGGTCAACGAGCAGTACTTC. Drawing the rest from reference TRBV5-1 and TRBJ2-7, the complete variable domain is KAGVTQTPRYLIKTRGQQVTLSCSPISGHRSVSWYQQTPGQGLQFLFEYFSETQRNKGNFPGRFSGRQFSNSRSEMNVSTLELGDSALYLCASSRSERGVNEQYFGPGTRLTVT.

The chain recombines TRBV6-1 with TRBJ1-3, with D maybe TRBD1 (6 bases). The V and J ends lost 0 bases and 2 bases respectively, with 17 bases between them. The CDR3 length is 18 residues. Germline CDR1 is MNHNS and CDR2 is SASEGT. The DNA of the CDR3 is TGTGCCAGCAGTGAAGCTTGGGGACAAGGAACCGCTGGAAACACCATATATTTT. This codes for CASSEAWGQGTAGNTIYF.

The chain couples TRBV19 to TRBJ2-5; TRBD1 is a possible D gene (6 bases). This CDR3 contains 15 residues. V was pared by 7 bases and J by 4 bases, with 19 bases between. The germline gives CDR1 LNHDA, CDR2 SQIVND (reference sequence). In nucleotides, the CDR3 is TGTGCCAGTACCCCCAGTTCAGGGGAAGCAGAGACCCAGTACTTC. Translating gives CASTPSSGEAETQYF.

The rearrangement joins TRBV28 to TRBJ2-5; TRBD1 aligns across 8 bases. Germline trimming cut 3 bases from V and 3 bases from J; bases unmatched to any gene: 6. CDR1 MDHEN and CDR2 SYDVKM come from the germline V gene. This CDR3 is built from 15 residues. The CDR3 is CASSLGDRREETQYF. The DNA of the CDR3 is TGTGCCAGCAGTTTGGGGGACAGGAGGGAAGAGACCCAGTACTTC.

J is TRBJ2-3 and V is TRBV30, with a tentative D call TRBD2 (5 bases). V lost 0 bases and J lost 6, with 7 bases in between. Germline lookup yields CDR1 GTSNPN and CDR2 SVGIG (reference sequence). The CDR3 contains 12 residues. In DNA, the CDR3 is TGTGCCTGGAGTGTATCGGGGGATACGCAGTATTTT. This codes for CAWSVSGDTQYF.

The V and J genes are TRBV13 and TRBJ2-3; D might be TRBD1 (7 bases). The germline CDR1 and CDR2 sequences are PRHDT and FYEKMQ (reference sequence). Trimming stripped 6 bases from V and 1 base from J, with 14 bases between. This CDR3 has 15 residues. The CDR3 spells CASSSGGHGTDTQYF. Written as DNA, the CDR3 is TGTGCCAGCAGTTCAGGGGGGCATGGCACAGATACGCAGTATTTT.

The V and J genes are TRBV6-1 and TRBJ1-5; tentative D call: TRBD1 (5 bases). Germline assignment: CDR1 MNHNS and CDR2 SASEGT. This CDR3 spans 15 amino acids. Trimming pared 6 bases from V and 1 base from J, leaving 13 bases between. In nucleotides, the CDR3 is TGTGCCAGCAGCTCGGGACTTTCAAGCAATCAGCCCCAGCATTTT. Amino acids: CASSSGLSSNQPQHF.

The chain couples TRBV6-1 to TRBJ2-3; a weak D match, TRBD2 (6 bases). CDR1 MNHNS and CDR2 SASEGT come from the germline V gene. This CDR3 region has 13 residues. V was clipped by 11 bases and J by 4 bases, with 16 bases between them. As DNA, the CDR3 is TGTGCCGCGGGGAAAAAGGGCGCAGATACGCAGTATTTT. It specifies CAAGKKGADTQYF.

The J gene is TRBJ2-1, the V gene TRBV5-1; D is uncertain. CDR3 size: 15 residues. Germline V gene sequence: CDR1 SGHRS, CDR2 YFSETQ. Between the trimmed V and J ends, which lost 0 bases and 7 bases, there was a span of 14 bases. The CDR3 sequence: CASSLDYLGVNEQFF. CDR3 nucleotide sequence: TGCGCCAGCAGCTTGGACTATCTCGGTGTAAATGAGCAGTTCTTC.

The V call is TRBV18, the J call TRBJ1-1, with D possibly TRBD1 on 5 matching bases. Between the trimmed V and J ends, which lost 4 bases and 6 bases, there was a span of 15 bases. CDR3 size: 14 residues. Germline assignment: CDR1 KGHSH and CDR2 LQKENI. As DNA, the CDR3 is TGTGCCAGCTCACTCTACGACAGCACGGCTGAAGCTTTCTTT. Its translation: CASSLYDSTAEAFF.

This clone was recorded a few times. The chain combines TRBV5-4 with TRBJ2-7, with D possibly matching TRBD1 (5 bases). V was trimmed by 2 bases and J by 3 bases, leaving 12 bases between them. This CDR3 spans 14 amino acids. CDR1 is SGHNT, CDR2 YYREEE, per germline (reference sequence). The CDR3 DNA reads as TGTGCCAGCAGCTTAGTCTTAGGGGACTACGAGCAGTACTTC. Protein sequence: CASSLVLGDYEQYF.

The CDR3 DNA follows: TGCGCCAGCAGCACGGACAGGCCCAGGGACGAGCAGTACTTC. This encodes CASSTDRPRDEQYF. The chain employs TRBV5-1 and TRBJ2-7; 7 bases fit TRBD1. V shed 4 bases and J 5 bases; nucleotides not matched to a gene: 9. There are 14 residues in the CDR3. Germline loops: CDR1 SGHRS, CDR2 YFSETQ.

V is TRBV7-2 and J is TRBJ1-1; no definite D call. Trimming shortened V by 5 bases and J by 0 bases, and 10 bases separated the two germline ends. Germline CDR1 reads SGHTA; CDR2 reads FQGNSA. The CDR3 is 14 residues long. The CDR3 coding sequence is TGTGCCAGCAGCCCGCGGAGGTTGAACACTGAAGCTTTCTTT. This codes for CASSPRRLNTEAFF. Complete variable domain (other parts from reference TRBV7-2 and TRBJ1-1): GAGVSQSPSNKVTEKGKDVELRCDPISGHTALYWYRQSLGQGLEFLIYFQGNSAPDKSGLPSDRFSAERTGGSVSTLTIQRTQQEDSAVYLCASSPRRLNTEAFFGQGTRLTVV.

This clone was recorded a few times. V is TRBV2 and J is TRBJ1-3; D perhaps matches TRBD1 (5 bases). V dropped 3 bases and J dropped 2 bases, with 11 bases sitting between them. The CDR3 length is 15 residues. Germline loops: CDR1 SNHLY, CDR2 FYNNEI. CDR3 protein: CASSDVPGTGNTIYF. CDR3 DNA: TGTGCCAGCAGTGATGTTCCAGGGACTGGAAACACCATATATTTT.

This clone was recorded a few times. This chain joins TRBV10-3 and TRBJ2-6; TRBD2 is a possible D gene (5 bases). Germline CDR1 is ENHRY and CDR2 is SYGVKD. Trimming shortened V by 8 bases and J by 0 bases, and 11 bases separated the two germline ends. There are 15 residues in the CDR3. The CDR3 DNA sequence: TGTGCCATCGACGGCGGGTACTCTGGGGCCAACGTCCTGACTTTC. Translated, it gives CAIDGGYSGANVLTF.

This chain uses TRBV4-1 with TRBJ1-3, with 11 positions matching TRBD1. This CDR3 contains 17 residues. The germline gives CDR1 MGHRA, CDR2 YSYEKL. Trimming cost V 4 bases and J 2 bases; bases outside gene matches: 7. The CDR3 sequence: CASSPLWGQGAGNTIYF. DNA for the CDR3: TGCGCCAGCAGCCCACTTTGGGGACAGGGGGCTGGAAACACCATATATTTT.

The V and J genes are TRBV9 and TRBJ2-1, with TRBD2 as a possible D gene (5 bases). The CDR3 is made up of 12 amino acids. Trimming took 4 bases from V and 6 from J, leaving 8 bases between them. Germline V gene data show CDR1 as SGDLS and CDR2 as YYNGEE. The CDR3 sequence: CASSPSGNEQFF. The CDR3 DNA follows: TGTGCCAGCAGCCCCAGCGGCAATGAGCAGTTCTTC.

V is TRBV19 and J is TRBJ2-5; D not certain. The end of the DNA aligns better with TRBJ2-7, so the J call may be wrong. Germline V lookup: CDR1 LNHDA, CDR2 SQIVND (reference sequence). This CDR3 spans 15 amino acids. CDR3 nucleotide sequence: TGTGCCAGTAGTAGGAGCGAGGCCAATTCCTACGAGCAGTACTTC. Encoded protein: CASSRSEANSYEQYF.

This clone was observed a handful of times. J is TRBJ2-5 and V is TRBV28; no firm D call. The DNA matches TRBJ2-7 better at its end, which makes the J call doubtful. The length of the CDR3 is 11 residues. The germline CDR1 and CDR2 sequences are MDHEN and SYDVKM. The CDR3 DNA is TGTGCCAGCTCCAACAGTGGCGAGCAGTACTTC. Its translation: CASSNSGEQYF.

This clone was detected a few times. This chain links TRBV28 with TRBJ1-2, with 8 bases that match TRBD1. The J segment lost 5 bases and the V segment lost 6 bases, leaving 8 bases of the junction unmatched. CDR3 length equals 14 residues. CDR1 MDHEN and CDR2 SYDVKM come from the germline V gene. CDR3 in DNA: TGTGCCAGCAGGGCCCAGGGGGCAGGGTATGGCTACACCTTC. This gives the protein CASRAQGAGYGYTF.

V gene TRBV7-3 combines with J gene TRBJ1-1; D may be TRBD1 (5 bases). From germline, CDR1 is SGHTA and CDR2 FQGTGA. The CDR3 loop spans 13 amino acids. The V end lost 2 bases, the J end lost 4 bases, and 8 bases lay between the germline ends. DNA for the CDR3: TGTGCCAGCAGCTTACAAGGGGTCACTGAAGCTTTCTTT. Translated: CASSLQGVTEAFF.

The chain uses TRBV7-3 and TRBJ2-1; TRBD2 matches 7 bases. V lost 5 bases to trimming and J lost 8 bases; unmatched junction nucleotides: 6. The CDR3 consists of 13 residues. Germline CDR1 is SGHTA and CDR2 is FQGTGA. In DNA form, the CDR3 reads TGTGCCAGCAGCCGACGACTAGCCGATGAGCAGTTCTTC. It codes for CASSRRLADEQFF.

The chain carries TRBV2 and TRBJ1-4; TRBD1 aligns across 9 bases. Per germline, CDR1 SNHLY and CDR2 FYNNEI. Trimming cost V 6 bases and J 4 bases; bases outside gene matches: 6. This CDR3 spans 15 amino acids. Written as DNA, the CDR3 is TGTGCCAGCAGCCAACGGGGACAGGGTAATGAAAAACTGTTTTTT. Protein: CASSQRGQGNEKLFF.

Turning to this clone: The junction does not match germline at one end; this may be a read error. This rearrangement joins TRBV4-1 to TRBJ2-2; TRBD2 is a possible D gene (6 bases). Germline loops: CDR1 MGHRA, CDR2 YSYEKL. The CDR3 loop spans 16 amino acids. The CDR3 sequence: CASSQVEGSRTGEPFF. CDR3 sequence (DNA): TGCGCCAGCAGCCAAGTGGAGGGTTCGCGCACCGGGGAGCCGTTTTTT.

The CDR3 DNA reads TGTGCCAGCAGTGCCAATCAGGGGGCTAGGGGCTACACCTTC. Translation gives CASSANQGARGYTF. The rearrangement links TRBV6-4 to TRBJ1-2; TRBD1 aligns across 8 bases. CDR1 is MRHNA and CDR2 is SNTAGT in the germline V gene. Losses at the gene ends were 4 bases for V and 8 bases for J; bases not matched to a gene: 9. The CDR3 loop spans 14 amino acids.

The chain links TRBV19 to TRBJ2-1; TRBD2 agrees at 8 bases. The CDR3 length is 21 residues. Trimming removed 3 bases from V and 0 bases from J; junction bases left unmatched: 19. The germline CDR1 and CDR2 sequences are LNHDA and SQIVND (reference sequence). CDR3 sequence reads: CASSITLGGGPKSSSYNEQFF. In DNA, the CDR3 is TGTGCCAGTAGTATCACACTCGGGGGGGGGCCCAAATCAAGCTCCTACAATGAGCAGTTCTTC.

The V and J genes are TRBV18 and TRBJ2-1; no clear D. V lost 5 bases to trimming and J lost 7 bases, with 6 bases between them. Germline CDR1 is KGHSH and CDR2 is LQKENI. The CDR3 is 11 residues long. CDR3 in amino acids: CASSNPNEQFF. The CDR3 bases are TGTGCCAGCTCAAATCCGAATGAGCAGTTCTTC. The whole variable domain, filled in from reference TRBV18 and TRBJ2-1, reads NAGVMQNPRHLVRRRGQEARLRCSPMKGHSHVYWYRQLPEEGLKFMVYLQKENIIDESGMPKERFSAEFPKEGPSILRIQQVVRGDSAAYFCASSNPNEQFFGPGTRLTVL.